These T cell receptor beta chains were read from a single sample in a study of memory CD4+ T cells and cytomegalovirus serostatus. Using immunoSEQ multiplex PCR, the repertoire was profiled, and TCRdb retains in-frame clones only, with some absent. Here the sample spans around 76,000 clones, 78% being singletons. Sequences were obtained from memory CD4+ T cells from blood. The receptors shown here come from an adult in good health and CMV-seropositive. CDR3s include the opening cysteine and the closing phenylalanine or tryptophan. Fields, in order: clone size, D gene, J gene, V gene, CDR3 protein, CDR3 DNA. A D gene is named only where the DNA matches it firmly. Clone size is stated in some rows and not others, as once, few, many or a class when expanded.

few TRBD1 TRBJ1-2 TRBV28 CASIKGGQDNYGYTF TGTGCCAGCATCAAAGGGGGCCAAGATAACTATGGCTACACCTTC
NA NA TRBJ2-4 TRBV6-6 CASSIINIQYF TGTGCCAGCAGCATTATAAACATTCAGTACTTC
few TRBD2 TRBJ2-3 TRBV6-6 CASSGGLAGTTDTQYF TGTGCCAGCAGTGGGGGCCTAGCGGGGACCACAGATACGCAGTATTTT
NA TRBD1 TRBJ1-6 TRBV30 CAWSRLQGINSPLHF TGTGCCTGGAGTCGTTTACAGGGGATTAATTCACCCCTCCACTTT
NA NA TRBJ1-1 TRBV5-4 CASSPWTENTEAFF TGTGCCAGCAGCCCGTGGACTGAGAACACTGAAGCTTTCTTT
NA NA TRBJ2-1 TRBV5-4 CASSLTGTTSYNEQFF TGTGCCAGCAGCTTAACCGGGACAACCTCCTACAATGAGCAGTTCTTC
NA TRBD2 TRBJ2-1 TRBV27 CASSLRTSPYNEQFF TGTGCCAGCAGTTTACGGACTAGCCCCTACAATGAGCAGTTCTTC
NA NA TRBJ1-2 TRBV6-1 CASSGERGRGFLYGYTF TGTGCCAGCAGTGGAGAAAGGGGAAGGGGGTTCCTCTATGGCTACACCTTC
NA NA TRBJ2-1 TRBV7-9 CASSPPFRLSVYNEQFF TGTGCCAGCAGCCCTCCGTTTCGTCTTTCCGTCTACAATGAGCAGTTCTTC
NA TRBD2 TRBJ2-5 TRBV7-8 CASSLALWTSGKKTQYF TGTGCCAGCAGCTTAGCGCTGTGGACTAGCGGGAAGAAGACCCAGTACTTC
NA TRBD1 TRBJ1-5 TRBV27 CASSSTGQGNQPQHF TGTGCCAGCAGTTCGACGGGACAGGGGAATCAGCCCCAGCATTTT
NA NA TRBJ2-1 TRBV30 CAWSQGSSYNEQFF TGTGCCTGGAGCCAAGGGTCCTCCTACAATGAGCAGTTCTTC